This T cell receptor beta chain was identified in a study of CD8 T cells in ankylosing spondylitis. The germline V gene encodes CDR1 SGHKS and CDR2 YYEKEE (reference sequence). The V end lost 0 bases, the J end lost 0 bases, and 4 bases lay between the germline ends. The CDR3 contains 13 residues. Concerning this clonotype: What it binds is unknown.

General observations from the study: Significant enrichment of disease-linked clones was reported in matched ankylosing spondylitis synovial fluid. Some of these motif variants have turned up before, in reports on reactive arthritis synovial fluid and blood.

Each CDR3 protein gets one entry after TCRdb re-called the 5' RACE reads with MiXCR. The sample lists 300,000 to 400,000 distinct CDR3 sequences, approximately 10% occurring once. This receptor was taken from a female donor with ankylosing spondylitis or in good health (not recorded which). The J gene is TRBJ2-7, the V gene TRBV5-5, with D uncertain. The specimen was blood, either unsorted or a sorted T cell fraction (not recorded which). The CDR3 region has the DNA TGTGCCAGCAGCTTGGTCTTCTCCTACGAGCAGTACTTC. This gives the protein CASSLVFSYEQYF.